The 28 T cell receptor beta chains below come from one sample, sequenced in a study of PD-L1 blockade in urothelial cancer. Sequencing was performed with immunoSEQ multiplex PCR; in TCRdb, only in-frame clones are kept and a portion is missing. Of more than 45,000 clones listed, approximately 78% are singletons. As to time point: peripheral blood 6 weeks after treatment start. Sample: PBMCs, taken around atezolizumab (anti-PD-L1) treatment. These receptors all stem from an older man with urothelial cancer.

The rearrangement joins TRBV4-1 to TRBJ2-1, with TRBD2 matching over 7 bases. With 4 bases clipped from V and 8 bases from J, the junction kept 8 bases outside the gene matches. Germline CDR1 and CDR2: MGHRA and YSYEKL. CDR3 size: 14 residues. The CDR3 bases are TGCGCCAGCAGCCTTGTGGGAGGGAGGTATGAGCAGTTCTTC. Translation: CASSLVGGRYEQFF.

The V gene is TRBV7-2, the J gene TRBJ2-3; 8 positions agree with TRBD2. The CDR3 extends over 16 amino acids. CDR1 and CDR2 (germline): SGHTA, FQGNSA. The V segment lost 4 bases and the J segment 1 base; nucleotides outside the gene matches: 7. The CDR3 protein is CASSSQAGVGTDTQYF. CDR3 in DNA: TGTGCCAGCAGCTCCCAAGCGGGAGTCGGCACAGATACGCAGTATTTT.

The rearrangement joins TRBV10-3 to TRBJ2-5; 7 bases are a match to TRBD1. Germline assignment: CDR1 ENHRY and CDR2 SYGVKD. The CDR3 is 16 residues long. With V trimmed by 0 bases and J by 2 bases, 6 bases remained unmatched. CDR3 sequence reads: CAISESILGQQETQYF. CDR3 DNA sequence: TGTGCCATCAGTGAGTCGATCTTGGGACAGCAAGAGACCCAGTACTTC.

The chain is built from TRBV18 and TRBJ1-4; 7 bases match TRBD1. Looked up from germline, CDR1 is KGHSH and CDR2 is LQKENI. The CDR3 is made up of 15 amino acids. V lost 6 bases and J lost 0; bases outside the gene matches: 4. The CDR3 is CASSRDSTTNEKLFF. The CDR3 nucleotides read TGTGCCAGCTCCCGGGACAGTACAACTAATGAAAAACTGTTTTTT.

This rearrangement joins TRBV28 to TRBJ2-1; possibly TRBD2 for D (5 bases). CDR1 and CDR2 from the germline V gene are MDHEN and SYDVKM. V lost 6 bases, J lost 3 bases, and 15 bases lay in between. The CDR3 has 15 amino acids. The CDR3 loop is CASSFESGGYNEQFF. In nucleotides, the CDR3 is TGTGCCAGCAGCTTTGAAAGCGGAGGCTACAATGAGCAGTTCTTC.

The chain couples TRBV27 to TRBJ2-3; TRBD2 matches at 12 bases. Germline V lookup: CDR1 MNHEY, CDR2 SMNVEV (reference sequence). This CDR3 spans 17 amino acids. The V gene end was trimmed by 3 bases and the J gene end by 4 bases; junction bases not matched to a gene: 8. CDR3 DNA sequence: TGTGCCAGCAGTTTTTCTCTACTAGCGGGAGGCCCAGATACGCAGTATTTT. Amino acid sequence: CASSFSLLAGGPDTQYF.

The rearrangement joins TRBV4-1 to TRBJ2-1, with 10 nucleotides matching TRBD2. J lost 4 bases, V lost 4 bases, and 4 bases had no gene match. The CDR3 has 15 residues. Germline V gives CDR1 MGHRA, CDR2 YSYEKL. In DNA form, the CDR3 reads TGCGCCAGCAGCCGTGGACTAGCGGCTTACAATGAGCAGTTCTTC. Its protein product is CASSRGLAAYNEQFF.

This clone was found a few times. The chain carries TRBV19 and TRBJ1-2; D might be TRBD1 (6 bases). Germline CDR1 LNHDA, CDR2 SQIVND (reference sequence). Deletions cut 7 bases from V and 8 bases from J, with 11 bases between. This CDR3 comprises 11 residues. The CDR3 region has the DNA TGTGCCAGTACCAGGGGTAGCGGCTACACCTTC. Amino acid sequence: CASTRGSGYTF.

The chain combines TRBV7-9 with TRBJ1-3, with D possibly being TRBD1 (5 bases). The V and J ends lost 5 bases and 2 bases respectively, with 13 bases between them. The V gene's germline CDR1 is SEHNR and CDR2 FQNEAQ (reference sequence). There are 15 residues in the CDR3. CDR3 region: CASSPRGRAGNTIYF. The DNA for the CDR3 is TGTGCCAGCAGCCCAAGGGGTAGAGCTGGAAACACCATATATTTT.

The chain uses TRBV5-1 and TRBJ2-6, with 10 bases identical to TRBD1. Trimming removed 4 bases from V and 0 bases from J; junction bases left unmatched: 7. CDR3 length equals 18 residues. Germline assignment: CDR1 SGHRS and CDR2 YFSETQ. CDR3 region: CASSPRQGALSGANVLTF. CDR3 coding DNA: TGCGCCAGCAGCCCTAGACAGGGGGCCCTCTCTGGGGCCAACGTCCTGACTTTC.

This sequence joins TRBV18 and TRBJ1-2, with TRBD1 matching 9 bases. V was pared by 2 bases and J by 6 bases, with 7 bases of the junction left unmatched. This CDR3 has 15 residues. Germline-derived CDR1 and CDR2 are KGHSH and LQKENI. The CDR3 coding sequence is TGTGCCAGCTCACCATCGGGGACAGGGATGCATGGCTACACCTTC. It codes for CASSPSGTGMHGYTF.

For this clone: The same CDR3 can be traced to other DNA sequences in this sample. This sequence joins TRBV5-1 and TRBJ2-5; D not resolved. V lost 0 bases and J 5 bases, leaving 14 bases between the germline ends. This CDR3 region has 15 residues. Germline assignment: CDR1 SGHRS and CDR2 YFSETQ. Here the CDR3 DNA reads TGCGCCAGCAGCTTGGGACTCGCGGTCCAGGAGACCCAGTACTTC. This translates into CASSLGLAVQETQYF.

The chain carries TRBV4-1 and TRBJ2-2, with D tentatively TRBD2 (6 bases). The CDR3 spans 15 residues. The germline CDR1 and CDR2 sequences are MGHRA and YSYEKL. V was cut by 5 bases and J by 5 bases, with 15 bases left in between. The CDR3 DNA sequence: TGCGCCAGCAGCTCCACTTGGGAGGATACCGGGGAGCTGTTTTTT. Translated, it gives CASSSTWEDTGELFF.

The chain links TRBV5-4 to TRBJ2-5, with TRBD2 matching over 11 bases. Germline CDR1 reads SGHNT; CDR2 reads YYREEE (reference sequence). The CDR3 contains 13 residues. V lost 4 bases, J lost 5 bases, and 1 base stayed unmatched. CDR3 sequence reads: CASSRLAGETQYF. The CDR3 DNA sequence: TGTGCCAGCAGCAGACTAGCGGGGGAGACCCAGTACTTC.

This clone was detected once. V is TRBV6-6 and J is TRBJ1-1; D possibly corresponds to TRBD1 (6 bases). The V gene's germline CDR1 is MNHNY and CDR2 SVGAGI (reference sequence). The CDR3 contains 14 residues. Trimming removed 2 bases from V and 4 bases from J, with 11 bases in between. CDR3 sequence: CASSYGGGSTEAFF. DNA for the CDR3: TGTGCCAGCAGTTACGGGGGGGGCTCCACTGAAGCTTTCTTT.

J is TRBJ2-2 and V is TRBV19, with D possibly TRBD1 on 6 matching bases. The CDR3 is 14 residues long. Germline V gives CDR1 LNHDA, CDR2 SQIVND (reference sequence). V lost 6 bases and J 5 bases, leaving 13 bases between the germline ends. CDR3 DNA sequence: TGTGCCAGTAGCCCAGGGGAGAGTACCGGGGAGCTGTTTTTT. This codes for CASSPGESTGELFF.

The V gene is TRBV4-2, the J gene TRBJ2-1; D call uncertain. The germline gives CDR1 LGHNA, CDR2 YNFKEQ. CDR3 length: 15 amino acids. Trimming cost V 0 bases and J 2 bases, with 8 bases left between them. The CDR3, as DNA: TGTGCCAGCAGCCAAGAGAACTATCCCTACAATGAGCAGTTCTTC. It is translated as CASSQENYPYNEQFF.

The chain recombines TRBV28 with TRBJ1-1; 7 bases line up with TRBD1. The CDR3 consists of 12 residues. The V segment lost 3 bases and the J segment 11 bases; nucleotides outside the gene matches: 6. Germline CDR1 reads MDHEN; CDR2 reads SYDVKM. The DNA of the CDR3 is TGTGCCAGCAGTTTCTCAAGGGGGCAGGCTTTCTTT. It specifies CASSFSRGQAFF. The whole variable domain, remainder taken from reference TRBV28 and TRBJ1-1, is DVKVTQSSRYLVKRTGEKVFLECVQDMDHENMFWYRQDPGLGLRLIYFSYDVKMKEKGDIPEGYSVSREKKERFSLILESASTNQTSMYLCASSFSRGQAFFGQGTRLTVV.

The chain is built from TRBV11-2 and TRBJ2-5, with 7 bases identical to TRBD1. The germline V gene has CDR1 SGHAT and CDR2 FQNNGV. Trimming took 3 bases from V and 4 from J; bases not matched to a gene: 2. The CDR3 sequence is 13 residues long. The CDR3 DNA sequence: TGTGCCAGCAGCTTTTCAGGGGGAGAGACCCAGTACTTC. Amino acids: CASSFSGGETQYF.

The chain recombines TRBV7-2 with TRBJ1-2, with TRBD1 matching over 12 bases. J was trimmed by 3 bases and V by 0 bases; bases with no gene match: 5. The germline CDR1 and CDR2 sequences are SGHTA and FQGNSA. This CDR3 contains 17 residues. The DNA of the CDR3 is TGTGCCAGCAGCTTAGCGGGACAGGGGGCGGTGGACTATGGCTACACCTTC. Protein sequence: CASSLAGQGAVDYGYTF.

V gene TRBV2 combines with J gene TRBJ1-1; 7 nucleotides agree with TRBD1. With 6 bases clipped from V and 5 bases from J, the junction kept 9 bases outside the gene matches. Germline V lookup: CDR1 SNHLY, CDR2 FYNNEI. This CDR3 comprises 14 residues. The CDR3 nucleotides are TGTGCCAGCAGCGGAGGGGGCGGGGAGACTGAAGCTTTCTTT. Encoded protein: CASSGGGGETEAFF.

The chain couples TRBV6-1 to TRBJ1-2, with no clear D. Germline assignment: CDR1 MNHNS and CDR2 SASEGT. The V end lost 5 bases, the J end lost 6 bases, and 7 bases lay between the germline ends. CDR3 size: 11 residues. The DNA for the CDR3 is TGTGCCAGCAGTTCCGGTCATGGCTACACCTTC. As protein: CASSSGHGYTF.

The rearrangement uses TRBV6-5 and TRBJ2-7, with D maybe TRBD2 (6 bases). The V end lost 0 bases, the J end lost 2 bases, and 14 bases lay between the germline ends. From germline, CDR1 is MNHEY and CDR2 SVGAGI. The CDR3 spans 16 residues. The CDR3 coding sequence is TGTGCCAGCAGTTACTCAAGAAGCGGGCTGCCCTACGAGCAGTACTTC. It yields the protein CASSYSRSGLPYEQYF.

The chain couples TRBV19 to TRBJ2-7; perhaps TRBD1 as D (5 bases). This CDR3 is 13 amino acids long. Between the trimmed V and J ends, which lost 5 bases and 5 bases, there was a span of 13 bases. Germline CDR1 reads LNHDA; CDR2 reads SQIVND (reference sequence). CDR3 sequence (DNA): TGTGCCAGTAGTCGGCAGGGTCGGAACGAGCAGTACTTC. Its protein is CASSRQGRNEQYF.

This clone was seen just once. The V gene is TRBV30, the J gene TRBJ1-2; D gene ambiguous. CDR3 size: 12 residues. Per germline, CDR1 GTSNPN and CDR2 SVGIG (reference sequence). V was trimmed by 1 base and J by 8 bases, leaving 11 bases between them. The CDR3 reads CAWSGAGRGYTF. For the CDR3, the DNA is TGTGCCTGGAGTGGGGCGGGTAGGGGCTACACCTTC.

This clone was counted a single time. The gene calls are TRBV19 and TRBJ1-5; D call uncertain. This CDR3 is 17 amino acids long. V dropped 7 bases and J dropped 1 base, with 20 bases sitting between them. Germline CDR1 is LNHDA and CDR2 is SQIVND (reference sequence). CDR3 DNA: TGTGCCAGTACTCCGCTTGGCAGCATCGGGAGCAATCAGCCCCAGCATTTT. Amino acid sequence: CASTPLGSIGSNQPQHF. The entire variable domain, with the rest obtained from reference TRBV19 and TRBJ1-5, is as follows: DGGITQSPKYLFRKEGQNVTLSCEQNLNHDAMYWYRQDPGQGLRLIYYSQIVNDFQKGDIAEGYSVSREKKESFPLTVTSAQKNPTAFYLCASTPLGSIGSNQPQHFGDGTRLSIL.

The V gene is TRBV11-3, the J gene TRBJ2-2; 9 positions match TRBD1. Trimming at V came to 5 bases and at J to 5 bases, leaving 12 bases not matched to a gene. In germline, CDR1 is SGHNT, CDR2 YENEEA. CDR3 length: 17 amino acids. The CDR3 coding sequence is TGTGCCAGCAGCGGACAGGGGTGGCAGGGGGGGACCGGGGAGCTGTTTTTT. Translating gives CASSGQGWQGGTGELFF.

The rearrangement links TRBV30 to TRBJ2-6; D is unresolved. Germline CDR1 reads GTSNPN; CDR2 reads SVGIG (reference sequence). Trimming cost V 0 bases and J 1 base, with 4 bases left between them. CDR3 length: 14 amino acids. CDR3 sequence: CAWSVRSGANVLTF. In nucleotides, the CDR3 is TGTGCCTGGAGTGTACGGTCTGGGGCCAACGTCCTGACTTTC.